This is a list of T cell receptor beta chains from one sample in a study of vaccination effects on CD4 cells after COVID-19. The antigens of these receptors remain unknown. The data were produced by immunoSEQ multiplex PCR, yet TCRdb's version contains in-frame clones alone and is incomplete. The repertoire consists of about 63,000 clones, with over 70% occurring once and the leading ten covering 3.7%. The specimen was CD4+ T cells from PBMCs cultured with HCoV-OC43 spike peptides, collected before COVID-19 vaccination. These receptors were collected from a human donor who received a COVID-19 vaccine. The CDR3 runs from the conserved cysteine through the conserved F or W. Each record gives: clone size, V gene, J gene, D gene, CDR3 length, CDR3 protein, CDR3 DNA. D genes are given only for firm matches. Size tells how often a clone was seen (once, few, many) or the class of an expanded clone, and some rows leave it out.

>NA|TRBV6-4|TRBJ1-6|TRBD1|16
CASSDAGTGKNSPLHF
TGTGCCAGCAGTGATGCCGGGACAGGGAAAAATTCACCCCTCCACTTT
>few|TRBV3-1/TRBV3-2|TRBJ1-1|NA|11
CASSDQTEAFF
TGTGCCAGCAGCGACCAGACTGAAGCTTTCTTT
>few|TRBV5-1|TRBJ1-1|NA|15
CASSLASGGLTEAFF
TGCGCCAGCAGCTTGGCCTCCGGGGGCCTCACTGAAGCTTTCTTT
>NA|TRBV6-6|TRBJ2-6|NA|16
CASSYREAAGANVLTF
TGTGCCAGCAGTTACAGGGAGGCAGCTGGGGCCAACGTCCTGACTTTC
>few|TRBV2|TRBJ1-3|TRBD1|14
CASITGGGRNTIYF
TGTGCCAGCATTACAGGGGGAGGGAGAAACACCATATATTTT
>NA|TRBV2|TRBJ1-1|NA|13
CASRQSLNTEAFF
TGTGCCAGCAGACAGAGTCTGAACACTGAAGCTTTCTTT
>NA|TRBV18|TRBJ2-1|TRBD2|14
CASSLRGLYNEQFF
TGTGCCAGCTCACTAAGGGGACTATACAATGAGCAGTTCTTC
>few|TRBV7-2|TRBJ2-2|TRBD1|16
CASSLGLGQLTGELFF
TGTGCCAGCAGCTTAGGCCTGGGACAGCTCACCGGGGAGCTGTTTTTT
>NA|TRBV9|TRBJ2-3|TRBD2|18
CASSVGGTSGGHTDTQYF
TGTGCCAGCAGCGTAGGAGGGACTAGCGGGGGCCACACAGATACGCAGTATTTT
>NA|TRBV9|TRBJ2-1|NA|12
CASSVDLNEQFF
TGTGCCAGCAGCGTAGACCTCAATGAGCAGTTCTTC
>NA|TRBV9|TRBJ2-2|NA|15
CASSVGTPNTGELFF
TGTGCCAGCAGCGTGGGGACACCGAACACCGGGGAGCTGTTTTTT
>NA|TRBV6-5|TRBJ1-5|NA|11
CASRINQPQHF
TGTGCCAGCCGAATCAATCAGCCCCAGCATTTT
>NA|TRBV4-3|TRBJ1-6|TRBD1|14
CASSQQDRIPPLHF
TGCGCCAGCAGCCAACAGGACAGGATTCCTCCCCTCCACTTT
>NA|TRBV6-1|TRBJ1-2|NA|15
CASSEGLGTNYGYTF
TGTGCCAGCAGTGAAGGTTTAGGGACTAACTATGGCTACACCTTC
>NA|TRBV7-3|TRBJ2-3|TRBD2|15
CASSYRLAGPDTQYF
TGTGCCAGCAGCTACAGACTAGCGGGTCCAGATACGCAGTATTTT
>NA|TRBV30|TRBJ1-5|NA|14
CAWNGGLVNQPQHF
TGTGCCTGGAATGGGGGTTTGGTCAATCAGCCCCAGCATTTT
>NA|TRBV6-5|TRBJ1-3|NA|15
CASSYTGGTGNTIYF
TGTGCCAGCAGTTACACGGGGGGAACTGGAAACACCATATATTTT
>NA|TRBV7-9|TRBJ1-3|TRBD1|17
CASSFDRTGRSGNTIYF
TGTGCCAGCAGCTTTGACCGGACAGGCCGCTCTGGAAACACCATATATTTT
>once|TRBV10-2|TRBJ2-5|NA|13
CASKVSGAETQYF
TGCGCCAGCAAGGTTTCGGGGGCAGAGACCCAGTACTTC
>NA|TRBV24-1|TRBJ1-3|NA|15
CATSDPRTSGNTIYF
TGTGCCACCAGTGACCCGAGGACCTCTGGAAACACCATATATTTT
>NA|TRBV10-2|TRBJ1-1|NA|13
CASRLTASAEAFF
TGCGCCAGCAGATTGACAGCGTCCGCTGAAGCTTTCTTT
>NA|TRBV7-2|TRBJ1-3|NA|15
CASSPGQFSGNTIYF
TGTGCCAGCAGCCCTGGACAGTTCTCTGGAAACACCATATATTTT
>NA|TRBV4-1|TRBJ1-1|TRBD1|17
CASSQQGAIVLNTEAFF
TGCGCCAGCAGCCAGCAGGGGGCAATAGTTCTGAACACTGAAGCTTTCTTT
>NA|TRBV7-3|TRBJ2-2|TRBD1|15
CASSQRQGRTGELFF
TGTGCCAGCAGCCAAAGACAGGGTCGGACCGGGGAGCTGTTTTTT
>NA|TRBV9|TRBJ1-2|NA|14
CASSVGRGNYGYTF
TGTGCCAGCAGCGTAGGGAGAGGAAACTATGGCTACACCTTC
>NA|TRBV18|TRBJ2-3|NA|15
CASSPLGRGTDTQYF
TGTGCCAGCTCACCGCTAGGTCGTGGCACAGATACGCAGTATTTT
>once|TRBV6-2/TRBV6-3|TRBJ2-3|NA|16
CASSPPGGSVTDTQYF
TGTGCCAGCAGCCCACCCGGGGGTAGCGTAACAGATACGCAGTATTTT
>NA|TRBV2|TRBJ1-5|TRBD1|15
CASKHNRGTGQPQHF
TGTGCCAGCAAACACAACAGGGGAACGGGACAGCCCCAGCATTTT
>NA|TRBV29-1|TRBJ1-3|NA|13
CSVERGTGNTIYF
TGCAGCGTTGAAAGGGGAACTGGAAACACCATATATTTT
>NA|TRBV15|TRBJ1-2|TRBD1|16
CATSTDRQGGHYGYTF
TGTGCCACCAGCACCGACCGACAGGGAGGGCACTATGGCTACACCTTC
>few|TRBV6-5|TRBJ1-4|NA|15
CASSPTGTISGKLFF
TGTGCCAGCAGCCCCACCGGGACAATATCAGGGAAACTGTTTTTT
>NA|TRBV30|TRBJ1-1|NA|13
CAWSVGLNTEAFF
TGTGCCTGGAGTGTTGGGTTGAACACTGAAGCTTTCTTT
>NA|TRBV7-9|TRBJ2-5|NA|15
CASSLISRGVGTQYF
TGTGCCAGCAGCCTAATCTCCAGGGGGGTTGGAACCCAGTACTTC
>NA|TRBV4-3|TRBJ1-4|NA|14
CASSQGGVGEKLFF
TGCGCCAGCAGCCAAGGTGGGGTGGGGGAAAAACTGTTTTTT
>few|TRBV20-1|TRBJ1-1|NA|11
CSVSEGSIAFF
TGCAGTGTTTCCGAAGGGTCAATAGCTTTCTTT
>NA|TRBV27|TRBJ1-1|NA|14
CASTGTGSGTEAFF
TGTGCCAGCACCGGAACAGGGAGCGGCACTGAAGCTTTCTTT
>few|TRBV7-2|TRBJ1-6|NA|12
CASGAYNSPLHF
TGTGCCAGCGGGGCCTATAATTCACCCCTCCACTTT
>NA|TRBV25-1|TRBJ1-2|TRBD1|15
CASSKTGAGFYGYTF
TGTGCCAGCAGTAAGACAGGGGCCGGGTTCTATGGCTACACCTTC
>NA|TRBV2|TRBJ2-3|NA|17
CASSGVQTSRGPDTQYF
TGTGCCAGCAGTGGGGTCCAGACATCCAGAGGCCCAGATACGCAGTATTTT
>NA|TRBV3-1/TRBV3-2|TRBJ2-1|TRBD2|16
CASSTTSGGNYNEQFF
TGTGCCAGCAGCACCACTAGCGGGGGGAACTACAATGAGCAGTTCTTC
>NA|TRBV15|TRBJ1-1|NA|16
CATSRDRWGTDTEAFF
TGTGCCACCAGCAGAGATCGATGGGGAACGGACACTGAAGCTTTCTTT
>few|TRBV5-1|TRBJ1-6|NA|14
CASRWGLNNSPLHF
TGCGCCAGCAGGTGGGGACTGAATAATTCACCCCTCCACTTT
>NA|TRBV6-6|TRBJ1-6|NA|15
CASSPQGPLGSPLHF
TGTGCCAGCAGTCCCCAGGGGCCACTCGGTTCACCCCTCCACTTT
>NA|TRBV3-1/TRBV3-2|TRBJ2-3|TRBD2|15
CASSSGGLPTDTQYF
TGTGCCAGCAGCTCGGGGGGACTACCCACAGATACGCAGTATTTT
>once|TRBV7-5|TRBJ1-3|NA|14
CARIKVGSGNTIYF
NA
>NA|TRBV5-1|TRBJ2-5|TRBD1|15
CASSRGGQGMETQYF
TGCGCCAGCAGCCGGGGGGGACAGGGGATGGAGACCCAGTACTTC
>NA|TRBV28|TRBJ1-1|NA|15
CASSLPHRGTTEAFF
TGTGCCAGCAGTTTGCCCCACCGTGGGACCACTGAAGCTTTCTTT
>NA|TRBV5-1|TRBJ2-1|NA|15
CASSDPDLGNNEQFF
TGCGCCAGCAGCGACCCCGACCTAGGGAACAATGAGCAGTTCTTC
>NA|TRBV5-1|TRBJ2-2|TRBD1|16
CASSLTGTGNTRELFF
TGCGCCAGCAGCTTAACCGGGACAGGGAACACCAGGGAGCTGTTTTTT
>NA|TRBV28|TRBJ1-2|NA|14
CASSEDSTYKGYTF
TGTGCCAGCAGTGAGGACAGTACCTACAAGGGCTACACCTTC
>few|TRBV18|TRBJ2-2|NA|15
CASSPPDKNTGELFF
TGTGCCAGCTCACCCCCGGACAAGAACACCGGGGAGCTGTTTTTT
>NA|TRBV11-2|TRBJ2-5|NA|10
CASSLGTQYF
TGTGCCAGCAGCTTAGGGACCCAGTACTTC
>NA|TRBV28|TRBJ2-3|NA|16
CASRRWAGLATDTQYF
TGTGCCAGCAGGAGATGGGCAGGGTTAGCCACAGATACGCAGTATTTT
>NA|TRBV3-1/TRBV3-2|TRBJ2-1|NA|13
CASSQGGGHEQFF
TGTGCCAGCAGCCAAGGAGGGGGGCATGAGCAGTTCTTC
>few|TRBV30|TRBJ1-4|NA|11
CAWSLDEKLFF
TGTGCCTGGAGTTTAGATGAAAAACTGTTTTTT
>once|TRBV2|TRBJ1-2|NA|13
CASRGSSGHGYTF
TGTGCCAGCAGGGGGTCGTCGGGCCATGGCTACACCTTC
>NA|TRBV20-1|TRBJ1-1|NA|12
CSASTDNTEAFF
TGCAGTGCTAGTACAGATAACACTGAAGCTTTCTTT
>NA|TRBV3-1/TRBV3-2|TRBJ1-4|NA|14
CASSQDPGSEKLFF
TGTGCCAGCAGCCAAGACCCAGGGAGTGAAAAACTGTTTTTT